These 11 T cell receptor beta chains originate from one sample sequenced in a study of shared clonotypes between healthy human individuals. Repertoires were generated with immunoSEQ multiplex PCR, while TCRdb's copy carries only in-frame clones and drops some. In the table there are over a million clones, 95% to 99% of which are singletons. The sample consisted of naive CD4+ T cells sorted from blood. Subset denoted: CD45RA+ positively selected. The receptors stem from a man aged 25 to 40 in good health.

The genes are TRBV9 and TRBJ2-3, with 9 bases that match TRBD2. V was pared by 0 bases and J by 4 bases, with 3 bases of the junction left unmatched. Germline assignment: CDR1 SGDLS and CDR2 YYNGEE. The CDR3 has 15 amino acids. CDR3 loop: CASSVASGAPDTQYF. The CDR3 region has the DNA TGTGCCAGCAGCGTAGCTAGCGGGGCCCCAGATACGCAGTATTTT. The full variable domain, rest sourced from reference TRBV9 and TRBJ2-3, is DSGVTQTPKHLITATGQRVTLRCSPRSGDLSVYWYQQSLDQGLQFLIQYYNGEERAKGNILERFSAQQFPDLHSELNLSSLELGDSALYFCASSVASGAPDTQYFGPGTRLTVL.

The rearrangement uses TRBV27 and TRBJ2-7; 7 positions match TRBD1. Germline V gene data show CDR1 as MNHEY and CDR2 as SMNVEV (reference sequence). The junction had 8 bases not matched to a gene; V was cut back by 0 bases and J by 3 bases. The CDR3 is 16 amino acids. This chain's CDR3 is CASSLSLLRGRYEQYF. In DNA, the CDR3 is TGTGCCAGCAGTTTATCATTGTTGAGGGGGCGCTACGAGCAGTACTTC.

DNA for the CDR3: TGTGCCAGCAGTTACTTACCCTTATCGGGCTATGGCTACACCTTC. This translates into CASSYLPLSGYGYTF. This chain links TRBV6-5 with TRBJ1-2; D not certain. Trimming shortened V by 1 base and J by 4 bases, and 13 bases separated the two germline ends. The CDR3 covers 15 residues. The germline gives CDR1 MNHEY, CDR2 SVGAGI.

V and J are TRBV18 and TRBJ2-2; 9 bases are shared with TRBD1. V was pared by 6 bases and J by 6 bases, with 8 bases of the junction left unmatched. Per the germline V gene, CDR1 is KGHSH and CDR2 is LQKENI. The CDR3 has 15 amino acids. For the CDR3, the DNA is TGTGCCAGCTCCCTTGGACAGGGGTACGCCGGGGAGCTGTTTTTT. This sequence encodes CASSLGQGYAGELFF.

The chain joins TRBV5-1 to TRBJ2-5, with 9 bases lining up with TRBD2. This CDR3 contains 16 residues. The J segment lost 2 bases and the V segment lost 2 bases, leaving 7 bases of the junction unmatched. Germline CDR1 SGHRS, CDR2 YFSETQ. CDR3 amino acids: CASSFGIAGVQETQYF. In DNA, the CDR3 is TGCGCCAGCAGCTTCGGGATAGCGGGAGTTCAAGAGACCCAGTACTTC. The full variable domain, with the rest looked up from reference TRBV5-1 and TRBJ2-5, is KAGVTQTPRYLIKTRGQQVTLSCSPISGHRSVSWYQQTPGQGLQFLFEYFSETQRNKGNFPGRFSGRQFSNSRSEMNVSTLELGDSALYLCASSFGIAGVQETQYFGPGTRLLVL.

This chain links TRBV7-9 with TRBJ2-2; weak D call: TRBD2 (6 bases). From germline, CDR1 is SEHNR and CDR2 FQNEAQ (reference sequence). V gave up 2 bases and J gave up 1 base, with 11 bases separating them. The CDR3 length is 16 residues. CDR3: CASSLIGSGNTGELFF. The CDR3 DNA reads as TGTGCCAGCAGCTTAATTGGTAGCGGGAACACCGGGGAGCTGTTTTTT. Drawing the rest from reference TRBV7-9 and TRBJ2-2, the complete variable domain is DTGVSQNPRHKITKRGQNVTFRCDPISEHNRLYWYRQTLGQGPEFLTYFQNEAQLEKSRLLSDRFSAERPKGSFSTLEIQRTEQGDSAMYLCASSLIGSGNTGELFFGEGSRLTVL.

This clone has just one count. The chain couples TRBV5-1 to TRBJ2-1; D uncertain. Germline V gene lookup returns CDR1 SGHRS and CDR2 YFSETQ. V gave up 4 bases and J gave up 5 bases, with 16 bases separating them. The CDR3 is 15 residues long. The CDR3 loop is CASSPFDPINNEQFF. The CDR3 DNA reads TGCGCCAGCAGCCCCTTTGACCCCATTAACAATGAGCAGTTCTTC.

The chain joins TRBV4-3 to TRBJ2-3, with 8 bases lining up with TRBD2. Per the germline V gene, CDR1 is LGHNA and CDR2 is YSLEER. The CDR3 is 16 amino acids. V shed 3 bases, J shed 2 bases, and the junction held 7 bases outside the gene matches. CDR3 residues: CASSHLGGGTTDTQYF. The CDR3 nucleotides are TGCGCCAGCAGCCATCTCGGGGGGGGGACCACAGATACGCAGTATTTT.

The chain links TRBV7-3 to TRBJ2-7; D might be TRBD2 (6 bases). This CDR3 spans 15 amino acids. The germline V gene encodes CDR1 SGHTA and CDR2 FQGTGA. V lost 0 bases and J 5 bases, leaving 14 bases between the germline ends. In DNA form, the CDR3 reads TGTGCCAGCAGCTTAACGTTCCGGGGGATGAACGAGCAGTACTTC. Translated: CASSLTFRGMNEQYF. Combining the CDR3 with reference TRBV7-3 and TRBJ2-7 gives the whole variable domain GAGVSQTPSNKVTEKGKYVELRCDPISGHTALYWYRQSLGQGPEFLIYFQGTGAADDSGLPNDRFFAVRPEGSVSTLKIQRTERGDSAVYLCASSLTFRGMNEQYFGPGTRLTVT.

V gene TRBV27 combines with J gene TRBJ2-3; D perhaps matches TRBD2 (5 bases). Deletions cut 1 base from V and 6 bases from J, with 11 bases between. Per germline, CDR1 MNHEY and CDR2 SMNVEV (reference sequence). The CDR3 contains 14 residues. CDR3 sequence: CASSLFIKRDTQYF. The CDR3 region has the DNA TGTGCCAGCAGTTTATTTATTAAGCGGGATACGCAGTATTTT.

V gene TRBV18 combines with J gene TRBJ1-2; D remains ambiguous. Germline V gene data show CDR1 as KGHSH and CDR2 as LQKENI. Between the trimmed V and J ends, which lost 3 bases and 7 bases, there was a span of 12 bases. The CDR3 totals 13 residues. CDR3: CASSPGENRGYTF. CDR3 DNA sequence: TGTGCCAGCTCACCCGGGGAGAATCGTGGCTACACCTTC.